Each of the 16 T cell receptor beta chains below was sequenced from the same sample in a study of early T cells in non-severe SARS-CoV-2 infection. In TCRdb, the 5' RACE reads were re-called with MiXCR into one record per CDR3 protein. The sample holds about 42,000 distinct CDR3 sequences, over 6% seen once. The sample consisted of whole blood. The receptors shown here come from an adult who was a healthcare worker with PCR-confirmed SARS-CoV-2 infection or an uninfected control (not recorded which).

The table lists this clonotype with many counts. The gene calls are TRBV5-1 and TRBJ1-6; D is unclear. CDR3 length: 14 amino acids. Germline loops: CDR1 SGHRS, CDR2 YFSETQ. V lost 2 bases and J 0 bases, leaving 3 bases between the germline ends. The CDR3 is CASSFSSYNSPLHF. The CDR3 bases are TGCGCCAGCAGCTTTAGCTCCTATAATTCACCCCTCCACTTT.

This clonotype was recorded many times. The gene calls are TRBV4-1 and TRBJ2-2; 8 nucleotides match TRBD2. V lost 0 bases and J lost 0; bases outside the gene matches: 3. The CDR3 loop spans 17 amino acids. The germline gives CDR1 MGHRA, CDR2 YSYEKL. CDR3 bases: TGCGCCAGCAGCCAAGATTTAGCGGGGCCGAACACCGGGGAGCTGTTTTTT. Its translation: CASSQDLAGPNTGELFF.

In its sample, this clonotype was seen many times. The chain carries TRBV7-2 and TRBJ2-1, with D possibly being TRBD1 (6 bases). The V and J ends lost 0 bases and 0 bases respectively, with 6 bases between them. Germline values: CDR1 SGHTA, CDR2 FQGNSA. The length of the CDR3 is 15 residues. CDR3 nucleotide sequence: TGTGCCAGCAGCTTAGCGGGGGCCTCCTACAATGAGCAGTTCTTC. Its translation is CASSLAGASYNEQFF.

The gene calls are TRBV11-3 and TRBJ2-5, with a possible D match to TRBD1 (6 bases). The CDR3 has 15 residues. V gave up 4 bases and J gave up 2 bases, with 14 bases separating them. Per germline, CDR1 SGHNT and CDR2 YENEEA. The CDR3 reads CASSSRGGEQETQYF. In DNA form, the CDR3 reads TGTGCCAGCAGCTCCAGGGGTGGAGAACAAGAGACCCAGTACTTC.

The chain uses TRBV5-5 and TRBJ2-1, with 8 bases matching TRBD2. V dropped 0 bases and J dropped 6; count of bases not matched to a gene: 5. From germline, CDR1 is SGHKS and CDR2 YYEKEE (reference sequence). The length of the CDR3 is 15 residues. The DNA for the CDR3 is TGTGCCAGCAGCTTGGCGGGACTAGTGAGCAATGAGCAGTTCTTC. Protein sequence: CASSLAGLVSNEQFF.

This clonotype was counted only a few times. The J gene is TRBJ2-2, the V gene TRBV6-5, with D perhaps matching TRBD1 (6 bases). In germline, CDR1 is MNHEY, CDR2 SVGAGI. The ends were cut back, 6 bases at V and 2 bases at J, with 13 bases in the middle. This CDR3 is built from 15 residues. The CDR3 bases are TGTGCCAGCAGCACCGGGACATTCAACACCGGGGAGCTGTTTTTT. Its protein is CASSTGTFNTGELFF.

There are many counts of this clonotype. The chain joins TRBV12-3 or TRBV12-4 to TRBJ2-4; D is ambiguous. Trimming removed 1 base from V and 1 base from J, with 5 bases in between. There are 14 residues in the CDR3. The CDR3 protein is CASSLGFAKNIQYF. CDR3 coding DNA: TGTGCCAGCAGTTTAGGGTTTGCCAAAAACATTCAGTACTTC.

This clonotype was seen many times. CDR3 sequence reads: CASSFTRGQETQYF. Here the CDR3 DNA reads TGTGCCAGCAGCTTCACCCGGGGCCAAGAGACCCAGTACTTC. J is TRBJ2-5 and V is TRBV11-2, with D possibly TRBD2 on 5 matching bases. The V gene's germline CDR1 is SGHAT and CDR2 FQNNGV. The CDR3 runs 14 residues. The V end was cut by 3 bases, the J end by 1 base, with 9 bases between.

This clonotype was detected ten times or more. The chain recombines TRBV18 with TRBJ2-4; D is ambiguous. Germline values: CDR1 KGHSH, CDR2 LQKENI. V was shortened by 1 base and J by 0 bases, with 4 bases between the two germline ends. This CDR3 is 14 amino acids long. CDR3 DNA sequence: TGTGCCAGCTCACCACGGGTAGCCAAAAACATTCAGTACTTC. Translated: CASSPRVAKNIQYF.

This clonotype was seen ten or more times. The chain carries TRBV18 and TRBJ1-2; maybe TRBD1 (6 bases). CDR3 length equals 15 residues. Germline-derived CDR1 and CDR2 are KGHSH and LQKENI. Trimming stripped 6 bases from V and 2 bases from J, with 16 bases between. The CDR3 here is CASSYTGTLNYGYTF. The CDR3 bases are TGTGCCAGCTCGTACACCGGGACATTAAACTATGGCTACACCTTC.

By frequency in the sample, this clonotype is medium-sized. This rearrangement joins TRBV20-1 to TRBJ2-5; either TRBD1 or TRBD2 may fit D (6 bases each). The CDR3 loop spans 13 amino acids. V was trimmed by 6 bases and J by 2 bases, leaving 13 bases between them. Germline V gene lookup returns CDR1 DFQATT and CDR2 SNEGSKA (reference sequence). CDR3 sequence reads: CSAVPGAQETQYF. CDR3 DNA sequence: TGCAGTGCCGTCCCGGGGGCGCAAGAGACCCAGTACTTC.

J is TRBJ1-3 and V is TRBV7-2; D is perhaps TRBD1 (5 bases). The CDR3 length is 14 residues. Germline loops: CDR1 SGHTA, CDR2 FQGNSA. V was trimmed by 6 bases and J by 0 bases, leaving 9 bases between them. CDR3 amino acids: CASSDRFSGNTIYF. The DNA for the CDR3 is TGTGCCAGCAGTGACAGATTCTCTGGAAACACCATATATTTT.

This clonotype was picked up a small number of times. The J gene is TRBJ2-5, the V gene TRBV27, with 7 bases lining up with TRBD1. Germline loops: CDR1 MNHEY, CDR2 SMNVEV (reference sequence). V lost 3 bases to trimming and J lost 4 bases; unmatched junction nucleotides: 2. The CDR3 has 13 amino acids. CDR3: CASSLRQGETQYF. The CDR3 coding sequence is TGTGCCAGCAGTTTGAGACAGGGAGAGACCCAGTACTTC.

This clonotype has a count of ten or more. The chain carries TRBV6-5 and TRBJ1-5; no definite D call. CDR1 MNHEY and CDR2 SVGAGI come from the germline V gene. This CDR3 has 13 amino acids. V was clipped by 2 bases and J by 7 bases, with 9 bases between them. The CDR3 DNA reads TGTGCCAGCAGTTACGCACCCAGCCAGCCCCAGCATTTT. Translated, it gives CASSYAPSQPQHF.

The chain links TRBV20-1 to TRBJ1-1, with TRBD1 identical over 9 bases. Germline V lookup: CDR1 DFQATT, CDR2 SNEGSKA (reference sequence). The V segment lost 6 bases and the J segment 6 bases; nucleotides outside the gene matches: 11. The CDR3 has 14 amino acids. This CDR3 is CSAYADRGSAEAFF. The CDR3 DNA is TGCAGTGCCTACGCAGACAGGGGGTCGGCTGAAGCTTTCTTT.

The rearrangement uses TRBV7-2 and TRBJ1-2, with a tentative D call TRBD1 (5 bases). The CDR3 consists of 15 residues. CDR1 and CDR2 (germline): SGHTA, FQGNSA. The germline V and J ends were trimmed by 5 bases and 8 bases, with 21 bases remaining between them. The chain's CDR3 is CASSANAGTVRGYTF. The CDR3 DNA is TGTGCCAGCAGCGCAAACGCAGGGACGGTGAGAGGCTACACCTTC. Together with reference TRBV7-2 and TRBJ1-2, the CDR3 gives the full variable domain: GAGVSQSPSNKVTEKGKDVELRCDPISGHTALYWYRQSLGQGLEFLIYFQGNSAPDKSGLPSDRFSAERTGGSVSTLTIQRTQQEDSAVYLCASSANAGTVRGYTFGSGTRLTVV.